This TCR beta chain originates from a study of cytomegalovirus exposure and HLA in healthy donors. Study summary: Earlier results showed roughly 110 million unique TCR beta sequences derived from approximately 180 million T cells. Study-wide results and caveats: When presence/absence was analysed, sequencing depth was taken to be roughly uniform across donors. More than 150 TCR beta chains were listed as cytomegalovirus-associated.

The PCR had 60 Vbeta and 13 Jbeta primers. The repertoire was sequenced with immunoSEQ multiplex PCR; TCRdb's copy has only in-frame clones and lacks some. This table holds about 71,000 clones, about 70% found once. This clone was picked up a small number of times. The antigen is not known. At the DNA level, this CDR3 is encoded by other sequences in the same sample as well. The CDR3 is 15 residues long. Germline CDR1 and CDR2: MDHEN and SYDVKM. V gave up 6 bases and J gave up 0 bases; unmatched junction bases: 2. This TCR derives from a man aged 40-55 years in good health and CMV-seropositive. The sequenced material came from PBMCs. The chain has TRBV28 and TRBJ2-6; TRBD1 agrees at 7 bases. CDR3 region: CASSRDSSGANVLTF. In DNA form, the CDR3 reads TGTGCCAGCAGCAGGGACAGCTCTGGGGCCAACGTCCTGACTTTC.